This paragraph reports one T cell receptor beta chain. No antigen is known for it. It has no much larger one-base neighbor in the sample; base qualities were not kept. This entry comes from a study of blood T cell repertoires in COVID-19 (dated by TCRdb to 2018 to 2020). In terms of the full investigation: The collaborator samples originated in the United States, Italy and Spain and spanned the acute and convalescent phases of COVID-19. The material from the prospective study consisted of cDNA or gDNA derived from T cells, B-cell-depleted T cells, or PBMCs. Subjects who had been exposed to COVID-19, were actively infected with it, or had recovered from it provided the deeply sampled blood TCRbeta repertoires that made up the dataset. The repertoires were made available in a free public database intended to serve as a resource for research on the immune response to SARS-CoV-2. The samples were drawn from two sources: the first 160 participants of the ongoing ImmuneRACE study, and 950 to 1,500 subjects contributed by 6 global collaborators. A de-identified subject ID, COVID-19 status, age in years and sex were almost always included in the sample metadata. Where HLA class I and class II types were available, the types were taken from metadata supplied by the sample provider, not from assay-based typing.

Whole blood was collected in K2EDTA tubes by collaborating institutions according to the institutions' own protocols. Collaborator samples were shipped for TCRbeta analysis as frozen whole blood, isolated PBMCs, or DNA extracted from either sample type. V lost 2 bases and J lost 7 bases; the stretch between them is 12 bases long. The CDR3 spans 14 residues, from the cysteine through the phenylalanine. Only the CDR3 region is kept as DNA, spanning 42 bases read in frame from base 1. CDR1 MNHNS and CDR2 SASEGT are derived from the germline V gene. TCRbeta CDR3 regions were amplified from genomic DNA using the immunoSEQ Assay, a bias-controlled multiplex PCR. Turning to the authors' computational methods: The number of nucleated cells in each sample was estimated from the amplification of reference gene primers within the assay. To quantify the absolute abundance of each unique TCRbeta CDR3 rearrangement, sequence reads were collapsed and filtered. For each sample, productive Simpson clonality was calculated as the square root of Simpson's diversity index across productive rearrangements. TCRdb mirrors the immuneACCESS table, restricted to in-frame sequences. Some clones are absent from its copies; in checked studies, under half trace to an unresolved V gene, and the reason for the others is unknown. Clonal size and the V and J genes are those of that table, whereas D and trimming came from the DNA. Present in this sample are over 300,000 clones, approximately 85% of which were seen just once. Roughly 7% of the sample is held by the ten biggest clonotypes.

General findings and caveats noted by the study authors: The quantity of clinical and demographic metadata differed by source and by participant and was supplied without curation.

Sample: peripheral blood. The chain uses TRBV6-1 and TRBJ2-4, and perhaps TRBD2 as D gene, on 7 matching bases. The clonotype originates from a human donor in a cohort sampled during active COVID-19. The DNA sequence is TGTGCCAGCAGTGAAATCGGGGGGCCCAACATTCAGTACTTC. It is translated as CASSEIGGPNIQYF.